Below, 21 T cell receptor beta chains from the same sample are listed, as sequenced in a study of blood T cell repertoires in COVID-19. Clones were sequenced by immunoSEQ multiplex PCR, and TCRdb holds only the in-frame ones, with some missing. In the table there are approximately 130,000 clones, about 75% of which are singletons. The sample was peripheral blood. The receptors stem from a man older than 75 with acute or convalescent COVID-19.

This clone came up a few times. The CDR3 protein is CATSIQTGHEQFF. The CDR3 DNA is TGTGCCACCAGCATTCAGACAGGCCATGAGCAGTTCTTC. The V and J genes are TRBV15 and TRBJ2-1; tentative D call: TRBD1 (6 bases). The CDR3 has 13 residues. Germline V gives CDR1 LNHNV, CDR2 YYDKDF (reference sequence). Trimming shortened V by 4 bases and J by 8 bases, and 12 bases separated the two germline ends.

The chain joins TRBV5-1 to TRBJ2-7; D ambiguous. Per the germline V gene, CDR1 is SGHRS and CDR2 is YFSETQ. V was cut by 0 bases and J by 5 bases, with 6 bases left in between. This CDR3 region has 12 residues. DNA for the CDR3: TGCGCCAGCAGCTTGGGTATTCACGAGCAGTACTTC. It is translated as CASSLGIHEQYF.

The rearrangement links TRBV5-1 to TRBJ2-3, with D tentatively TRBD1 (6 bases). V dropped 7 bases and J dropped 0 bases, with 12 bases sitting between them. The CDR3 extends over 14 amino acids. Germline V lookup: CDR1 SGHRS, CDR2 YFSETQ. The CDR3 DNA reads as TGCGCCAGCTCCGGGACAATGAGCACAGATACGCAGTATTTT. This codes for CASSGTMSTDTQYF.

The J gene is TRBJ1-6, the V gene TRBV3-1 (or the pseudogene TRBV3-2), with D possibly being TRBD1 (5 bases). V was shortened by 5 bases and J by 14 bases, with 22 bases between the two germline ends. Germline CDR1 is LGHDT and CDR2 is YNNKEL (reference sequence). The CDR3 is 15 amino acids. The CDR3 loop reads CASSGSGRPSGSLHF. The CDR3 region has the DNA TGTGCCAGCAGCGGCTCCGGACGGCCGTCAGGGTCCCTCCACTTT.

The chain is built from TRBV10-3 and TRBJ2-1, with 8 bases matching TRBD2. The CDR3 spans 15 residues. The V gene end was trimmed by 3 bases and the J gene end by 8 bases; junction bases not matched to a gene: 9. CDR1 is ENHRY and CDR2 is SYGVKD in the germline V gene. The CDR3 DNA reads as TGTGCCATCAGTGAAGGGACCTCAGCGGGAGATGAGCAGTTCTTC. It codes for CAISEGTSAGDEQFF.

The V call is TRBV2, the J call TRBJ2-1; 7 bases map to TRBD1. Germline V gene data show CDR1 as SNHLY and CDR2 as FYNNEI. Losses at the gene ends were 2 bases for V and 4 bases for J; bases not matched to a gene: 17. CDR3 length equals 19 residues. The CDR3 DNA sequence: TGTGCCAGCAGTGAAATTCAGGGGGTGGTAAGGGGTACATACAATGAGCAGTTCTTC. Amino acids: CASSEIQGVVRGTYNEQFF.

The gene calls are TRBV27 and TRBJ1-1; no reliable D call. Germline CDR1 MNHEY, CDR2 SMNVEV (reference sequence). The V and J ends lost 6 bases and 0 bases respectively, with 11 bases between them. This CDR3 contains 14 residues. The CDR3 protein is CASSLEGVNTEAFF. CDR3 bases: TGTGCCAGCAGCCTCGAGGGCGTGAACACTGAAGCTTTCTTT.

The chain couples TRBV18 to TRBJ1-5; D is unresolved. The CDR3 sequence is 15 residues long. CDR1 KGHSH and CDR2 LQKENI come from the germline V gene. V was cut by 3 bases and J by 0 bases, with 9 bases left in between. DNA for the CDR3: TGTGCCAGCTCACCTGGTCTAATTAGCAATCAGCCCCAGCATTTT. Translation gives CASSPGLISNQPQHF.

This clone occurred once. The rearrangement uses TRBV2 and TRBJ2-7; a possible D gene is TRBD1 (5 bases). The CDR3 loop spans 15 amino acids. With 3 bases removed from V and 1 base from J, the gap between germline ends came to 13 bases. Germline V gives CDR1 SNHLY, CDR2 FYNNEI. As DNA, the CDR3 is TGTGCCAGCAGTGACGACAGCAGTTTTTCCTACGAGCAGTACTTC. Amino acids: CASSDDSSFSYEQYF.

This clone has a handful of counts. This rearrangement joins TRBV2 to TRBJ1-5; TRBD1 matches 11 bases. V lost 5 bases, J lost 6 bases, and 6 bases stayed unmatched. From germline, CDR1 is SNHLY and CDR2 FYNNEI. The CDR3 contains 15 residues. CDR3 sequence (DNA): TGTGCCAGCAGTCCACGGACAGGGGGCCCTCAGCCCCAGCATTTT. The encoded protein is CASSPRTGGPQPQHF.

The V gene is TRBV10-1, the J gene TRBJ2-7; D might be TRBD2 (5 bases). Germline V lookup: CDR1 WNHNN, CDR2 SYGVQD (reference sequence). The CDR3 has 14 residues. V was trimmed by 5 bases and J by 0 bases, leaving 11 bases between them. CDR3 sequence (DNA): TGCGCCAGCAGTCGGGGTCCCCTCTCCTACGAGCAGTACTTC. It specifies CASSRGPLSYEQYF.

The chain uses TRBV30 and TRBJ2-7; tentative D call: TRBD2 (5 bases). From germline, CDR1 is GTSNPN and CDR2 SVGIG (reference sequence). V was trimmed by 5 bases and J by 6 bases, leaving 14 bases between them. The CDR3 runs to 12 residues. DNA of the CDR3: TGTGCCTGGGGACCGAGGGTGCGCGAGCAGTACTTC. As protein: CAWGPRVREQYF.

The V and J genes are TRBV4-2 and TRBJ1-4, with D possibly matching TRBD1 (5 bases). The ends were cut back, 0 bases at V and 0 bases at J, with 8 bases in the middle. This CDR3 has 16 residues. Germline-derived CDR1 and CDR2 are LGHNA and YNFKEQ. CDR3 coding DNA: TGTGCCAGCAGCCAAGATACGGGGGCAACTAATGAAAAACTGTTTTTT. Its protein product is CASSQDTGATNEKLFF.

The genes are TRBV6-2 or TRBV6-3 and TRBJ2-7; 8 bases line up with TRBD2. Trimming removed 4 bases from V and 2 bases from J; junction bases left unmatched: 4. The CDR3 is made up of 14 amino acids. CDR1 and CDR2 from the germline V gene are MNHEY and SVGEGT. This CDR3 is CASSSGGPPYEQYF. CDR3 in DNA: TGTGCCAGCAGTTCGGGGGGGCCCCCCTACGAGCAGTACTTC.

CDR3 nucleotides: TGTGCCAGCAACTATCAGCCCCAGCATTTT. Protein: CASNYQPQHF. This chain links TRBV14 with TRBJ1-5; D gene uncertain. Trimming removed 7 bases from V and 5 bases from J, with 3 bases in between. The germline gives CDR1 SGHDN, CDR2 FVKESK. The CDR3 is made up of 10 amino acids. The variable domain in full, with the rest retrieved from reference TRBV14 and TRBJ1-5, is EAGVTQFPSHSVIEKGQTVTLRCDPISGHDNLYWYRRVMGKEIKFLLHFVKESKQDESGMPNNRFLAERTGGTYSTLKVQPAELEDSGVYFCASNYQPQHFGDGTRLSIL.

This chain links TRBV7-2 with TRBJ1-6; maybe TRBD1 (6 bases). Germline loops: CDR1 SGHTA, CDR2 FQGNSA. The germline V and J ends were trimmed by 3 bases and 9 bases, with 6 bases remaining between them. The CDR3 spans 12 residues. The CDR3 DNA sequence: TGTGCCAGCAGCTTGACAGGTTCACCCCTCCACTTT. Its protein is CASSLTGSPLHF. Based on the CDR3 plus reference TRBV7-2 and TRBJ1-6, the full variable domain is GAGVSQSPSNKVTEKGKDVELRCDPISGHTALYWYRQSLGQGLEFLIYFQGNSAPDKSGLPSDRFSAERTGGSVSTLTIQRTQQEDSAVYLCASSLTGSPLHFGNGTRLTVT.

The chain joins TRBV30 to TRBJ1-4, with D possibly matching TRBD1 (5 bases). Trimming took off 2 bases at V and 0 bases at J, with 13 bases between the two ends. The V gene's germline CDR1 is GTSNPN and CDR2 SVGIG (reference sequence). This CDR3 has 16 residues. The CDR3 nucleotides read TGTGCCTGGAGTCGGGGGTTTATTGCAACTAATGAAAAACTGTTTTTT. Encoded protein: CAWSRGFIATNEKLFF.

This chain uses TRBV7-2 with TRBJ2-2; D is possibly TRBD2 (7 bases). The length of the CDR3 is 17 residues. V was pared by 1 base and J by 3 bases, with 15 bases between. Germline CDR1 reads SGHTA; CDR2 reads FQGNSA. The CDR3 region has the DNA TGTGCCAGCAGCTTAGGAGTGTCGGGGGGCTACACCGGGGAGCTGTTTTTT. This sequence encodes CASSLGVSGGYTGELFF. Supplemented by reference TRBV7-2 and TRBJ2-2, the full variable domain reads GAGVSQSPSNKVTEKGKDVELRCDPISGHTALYWYRQSLGQGLEFLIYFQGNSAPDKSGLPSDRFSAERTGGSVSTLTIQRTQQEDSAVYLCASSLGVSGGYTGELFFGEGSRLTVL.

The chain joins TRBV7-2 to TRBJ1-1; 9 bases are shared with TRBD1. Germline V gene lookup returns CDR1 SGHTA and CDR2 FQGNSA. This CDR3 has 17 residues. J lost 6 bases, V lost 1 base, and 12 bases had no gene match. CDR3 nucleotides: TGTGCCAGCAGCTTAGTCCCGTGGGGACAGGGAAGGGCTGAAGCTTTCTTT. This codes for CASSLVPWGQGRAEAFF.

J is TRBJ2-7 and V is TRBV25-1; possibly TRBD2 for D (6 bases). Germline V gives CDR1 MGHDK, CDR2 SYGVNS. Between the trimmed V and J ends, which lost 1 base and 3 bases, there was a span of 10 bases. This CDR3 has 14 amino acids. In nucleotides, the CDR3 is TGTGCCAGCAGTGAATTTGGGGGGAACTACGAGCAGTACTTC. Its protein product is CASSEFGGNYEQYF.

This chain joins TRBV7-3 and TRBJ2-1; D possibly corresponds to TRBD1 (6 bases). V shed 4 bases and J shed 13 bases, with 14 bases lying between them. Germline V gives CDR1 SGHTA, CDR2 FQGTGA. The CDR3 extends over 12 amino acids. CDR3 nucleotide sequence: TGTGCCAGCAGCTCAGGGGACGGGCCCCAGTTCTTC. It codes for CASSSGDGPQFF.